A selection of T cell receptor beta chains follows, all from one sample in a study of shared T cell receptors in the human thymus. Repertoires were generated with immunoSEQ multiplex PCR, while TCRdb's copy carries only in-frame clones and drops some. The sample lists about 400,000 clones; roughly 94% were seen once. Sequencing was performed on thymocytes. The receptors originated from a human donor. Each CDR3 is given without its conserved first and last residue. Fields, in order: clone size, J gene, V gene, CDR3 protein. Clone size, where shown, is once, few, many, or a class for clones that have expanded.

>.|TRBJ2-3|TRBV7-9
ASSPRLGGGYTQY
>.|TRBJ2-2|TRBV14
ASSQVRHTGELF
>.|TRBJ1-2|TRBV29-1
SDRTVDGYT
>.|TRBJ2-6|TRBV4-1
ASSQDAWDGANVLT
>once|TRBJ1-5|TRBV19
ASSIRHSPSNQPQH
>.|TRBJ2-4|TRBV30
AWSGTEGVKNIQY
>.|TRBJ2-6|TRBV10-2
ASSDPLGKVYSGANVLT
>.|TRBJ1-1|TRBV28
ASSSEETEAF
>.|TRBJ1-2|TRBV27
ASGQWPLRGYT
>.|TRBJ1-5|TRBV4-1
ASSQVLAGVNQPQH
>.|TRBJ2-7|TRBV6-4
ASRPGPEGPYEQY
>.|TRBJ1-1|TRBV6-1
ASSEALLHKAF
>.|TRBJ2-7|TRBV28
ASSIILRGSSYEQY
>.|TRBJ2-3|TRBV27
ASSLSRNTDTQY
>.|TRBJ2-3|TRBV7-2
ASSCGSKREGDTQY
>.|TRBJ2-3|TRBV11-2
ASSSLAYTDTQY
>.|TRBJ2-2|TRBV18
ASSPQRDRPTGELF
>.|TRBJ2-3|TRBV4-1
ASSPSVRGSADTQY
>.|TRBJ1-5|TRBV19
ASSPREGQGNQPQH
>.|TRBJ2-7|TRBV27
ARNTRSAGEVAYEQY
>.|TRBJ1-1|TRBV2
ASSEMGNTEAF
>.|TRBJ2-1|TRBV6-4
ASSDGLAGELGNEQF
>.|TRBJ2-3|TRBV7-8
ASSLRFYTDTQY
>.|TRBJ2-1|TRBV5-1
ASSRRTSGRMGNEQF
>.|TRBJ2-5|TRBV10-1
ASSEIKSPETQY
>.|TRBJ2-1|TRBV27
ASSFTKRGGEQF
>.|TRBJ2-1|TRBV19
ASSLREWYNEQF
>.|TRBJ2-2|TRBV11-3
ASSLEESGGELF
>.|TRBJ2-7|TRBV30
AWSVLQAGEQY
>.|TRBJ2-3|TRBV28
ASSSPTRGTDTQY
>.|TRBJ2-7|TRBV19
ASSHQPGGPTYEQY
>.|TRBJ1-1|TRBV7-2
ASSFMDTF
>.|TRBJ2-1|TRBV11-3
ASSATTSGSYNEQF
>once|TRBJ2-2|TRBV7-6
ASSPDTGELF